This T cell receptor beta chain was recorded in a study of blood T cell repertoires in COVID-19. Study at large: Material from acute and convalescent COVID-19 was sourced from the United States, Italy and Spain. The analysed material was cDNA or gDNA that came from T cells, B-cell-depleted T cells, or PBMCs.

Methods used by the authors: Amplification with reference gene primers provided the estimates of nucleated cell counts. This table comes from immunoSEQ multiplex PCR, and its TCRdb copy is limited to in-frame clones, with some not included. V and J calls plus clone size are reproduced from that table; the DNA served to infer D and trimming. Here the sample spans 13,000 to 15,000 clones, more than 75% being singletons. Per the germline V gene, CDR1 is LGHNA and CDR2 is YSLEER. This CDR3 has 16 amino acids. V shed 1 base and J 5 bases; nucleotides not matched to a gene: 5. The TCR comes from a human donor in a cohort sampled during active COVID-19. Sequenced input: peripheral blood. The chain uses TRBV4-3 and TRBJ2-3; 11 nucleotides agree with TRBD2. The CDR3 nucleotides read TGCGCCAGCAGCCAAGTTAGCGGGGGGGCCGGAGATACGCAGTATTTT. Its translation is CASSQVSGGAGDTQYF.